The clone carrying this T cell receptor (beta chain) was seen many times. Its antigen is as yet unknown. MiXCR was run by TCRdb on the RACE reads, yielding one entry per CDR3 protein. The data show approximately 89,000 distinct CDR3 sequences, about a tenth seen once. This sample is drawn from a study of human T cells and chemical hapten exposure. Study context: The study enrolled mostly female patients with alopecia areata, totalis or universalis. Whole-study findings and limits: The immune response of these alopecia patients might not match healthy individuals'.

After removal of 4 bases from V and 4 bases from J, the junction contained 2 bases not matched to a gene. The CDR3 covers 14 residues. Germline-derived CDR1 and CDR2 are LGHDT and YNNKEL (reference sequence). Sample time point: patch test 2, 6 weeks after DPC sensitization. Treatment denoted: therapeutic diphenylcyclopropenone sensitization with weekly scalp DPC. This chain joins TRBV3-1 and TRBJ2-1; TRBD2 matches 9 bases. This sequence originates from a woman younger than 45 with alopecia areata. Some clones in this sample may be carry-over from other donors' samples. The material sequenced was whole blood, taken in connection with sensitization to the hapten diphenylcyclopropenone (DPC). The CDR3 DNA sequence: TGTGCCAGCAGCCCTAGCGGGAATTACAATGAGCAGTTCTTC. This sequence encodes CASSPSGNYNEQFF.